The 22 T cell receptor beta chains given below trace back to one sample, sequenced in a study of shared clonotypes between healthy human individuals. The protocol was immunoSEQ multiplex PCR, while the TCRdb copy is restricted to in-frame clones and leaves out a portion. This sample has 950,000 to 1,100,000 clones; around four fifths occur once, and the top ten carry around 1.5%. Material for sequencing was memory CD4+ T cells sorted from blood. Specified subset: CD45RA-negative fraction. The receptor source for this set is a man between 18 and 35 years old in good health.

The genes are TRBV4-1 and TRBJ2-5, with TRBD2 matching 11 bases. CDR3 size: 16 residues. In germline, CDR1 is MGHRA, CDR2 YSYEKL. J lost 1 base, V lost 3 bases, and 4 bases had no gene match. The chain's CDR3 is CASSHGLAGAQETQYF. As DNA, the CDR3 is TGCGCCAGCAGCCACGGACTAGCGGGCGCCCAAGAGACCCAGTACTTC.

V usage is TRBV7-8 and J usage is TRBJ2-1; 10 bases agree with TRBD2. CDR1 and CDR2 from the germline V gene are SGHVS and FQNEAQ. The ends lost 2 bases at V and 7 bases at J; junction bases unmatched: 5. The CDR3 covers 15 residues. The CDR3, as DNA: TGTGCCAGCAGCTTACGGACTAGCGGTTTGAATGAGCAGTTCTTC. It codes for CASSLRTSGLNEQFF.

The chain carries TRBV7-2 and TRBJ2-5; 12 nucleotides align to TRBD2. CDR3 length: 17 residues. V lost 3 bases to trimming and J lost 5 bases; unmatched junction nucleotides: 10. Germline-derived CDR1 and CDR2 are SGHTA and FQGNSA. The CDR3 is CASSFGLAGGRRETQYF. CDR3 nucleotide sequence: TGTGCCAGCAGCTTCGGTCTAGCGGGAGGGCGGCGCGAGACCCAGTACTTC.

The CDR3 protein is CASSEETSGTDTQYF. DNA for the CDR3: TGTGCCAGCAGTGAAGAGACTAGCGGCACAGATACGCAGTATTTT. The V and J genes are TRBV6-1 and TRBJ2-3; 8 bases agree with TRBD2. Germline CDR1 reads MNHNS; CDR2 reads SASEGT. The CDR3 is 15 residues long. V gave up 1 base and J gave up 1 base; unmatched junction bases: 1.

As for this clone: The sample contains more than one DNA sequence encoding this CDR3. J is TRBJ1-5 and V is TRBV30, with 9 positions matching TRBD1. Germline V gene lookup returns CDR1 GTSNPN and CDR2 SVGIG (reference sequence). The CDR3 is 14 amino acids. With V trimmed by 2 bases and J by 4 bases, 3 bases remained unmatched. This CDR3 reads CAWSSGTGNQPQHF. Here the CDR3 DNA reads TGTGCCTGGAGTTCCGGGACAGGGAATCAGCCCCAGCATTTT.

J is TRBJ2-5 and V is TRBV2, with D uncertain. The CDR3 totals 14 residues. Germline loops: CDR1 SNHLY, CDR2 FYNNEI. V was shortened by 5 bases and J by 9 bases, with 19 bases between the two germline ends. The CDR3 region has the DNA TGTGCCAGCAGTTCGGACCGGAGTAGTTTCGCCCAGTACTTC. It specifies CASSSDRSSFAQYF.

About this clone: Mismatch with germline at one junction end may stem from a read error. The rearrangement joins TRBV5-1 to TRBJ2-5; 7 bases match TRBD2. CDR1 and CDR2 (germline): SGHRS, YFSETQ. CDR3 length equals 14 residues. The CDR3 DNA sequence: TGCGCCAGCAGTTTGGGAGGGGAAAAGGAGACCCAGTACTTC. Translating it yields CASSLGGEKETQYF.

This clone has more than one count but fewer than ten. The J gene is TRBJ2-6, the V gene TRBV7-6; TRBD1 matches at 7 bases. CDR1 is SGHVS and CDR2 is FNYEAQ in the germline V gene. The CDR3 spans 17 residues. With V trimmed by 1 base and J by 0 bases, 3 bases remained unmatched. The CDR3 reads CASSLGTGSSGANVLTF. The CDR3 bases are TGTGCCAGCAGCTTAGGGACAGGCTCCTCTGGGGCCAACGTCCTGACTTTC.

This sequence joins TRBV7-2 and TRBJ1-4; TRBD1 aligns across 7 bases. Germline CDR1 and CDR2: SGHTA and FQGNSA. V dropped 1 base and J dropped 4; count of bases not matched to a gene: 9. The CDR3 totals 17 residues. The CDR3 is CASSLGLPGQINEKLFF. The CDR3 nucleotides are TGTGCCAGCAGCTTAGGGTTACCGGGACAGATTAATGAAAAACTGTTTTTT.

The chain carries TRBV27 and TRBJ1-1; perhaps TRBD1 as D (6 bases). In germline, CDR1 is MNHEY, CDR2 SMNVEV (reference sequence). With 2 bases removed from V and 4 bases from J, the gap between germline ends came to 11 bases. The CDR3 extends over 14 amino acids. The CDR3 DNA sequence: TGTGCCAGCAGTTTACAGGGGAAGGGCACTGAAGCTTTCTTT. Translating gives CASSLQGKGTEAFF.

This chain uses TRBV30 with TRBJ1-6; D not resolved. The V gene lost 0 bases and the J gene lost 0 bases, with 12 bases spanning the gap. CDR1 GTSNPN and CDR2 SVGIG come from the germline V gene (reference sequence). CDR3 length equals 17 residues. The CDR3 region is CAWSVEGFYSYNSPLHF. For the CDR3, the DNA is TGTGCCTGGAGTGTAGAGGGTTTCTACTCCTATAATTCACCCCTCCACTTT.

This sequence joins TRBV5-4 and TRBJ1-5; D perhaps matches TRBD1 (6 bases). V was trimmed by 4 bases and J by 0 bases, leaving 8 bases between them. This CDR3 has 14 amino acids. Germline V CDR1 and CDR2: SGHNT, YYREEE (reference sequence). This CDR3 reads CASSRTDSNQPQHF. CDR3 sequence (DNA): TGTGCCAGCAGCAGGACAGATAGCAATCAGCCCCAGCATTTT.

The chain is built from TRBV7-8 and TRBJ1-5; a weak D match, TRBD1 (5 bases). The CDR3 runs to 17 residues. CDR1 is SGHVS and CDR2 is FQNEAQ in the germline V gene. The V end was cut by 7 bases, the J end by 0 bases, with 19 bases between. The CDR3 sequence is CASNPGVGGLSNQPQHF. DNA for the CDR3: TGTGCCAGCAACCCAGGTGTGGGGGGTCTTAGCAATCAGCCCCAGCATTTT.

The chain uses TRBV28 and TRBJ2-5, with TRBD1 as a possible D gene (5 bases). From germline, CDR1 is MDHEN and CDR2 SYDVKM. The CDR3 is made up of 12 amino acids. Trimming cost V 8 bases and J 1 base, with 8 bases left between them. The chain's CDR3 is CASRRGQETQYF. CDR3 DNA sequence: TGTGCCAGCCGAAGGGGCCAAGAGACCCAGTACTTC.

This chain uses TRBV21-1 with TRBJ2-7; TRBD1 was called by the table and not checked on the DNA. TRBV21-1 is deemed a pseudogene. This CDR3 has 15 amino acids. CDR3: CASSTTGQGNHEQYF. The CDR3 DNA is TGTGCCAGCAGCACAACGGGACAGGGGAACCACGAGCAGTACTTC.

This rearrangement joins TRBV5-1 to TRBJ1-4, with D uncertain. Germline V gives CDR1 SGHRS, CDR2 YFSETQ. The CDR3 spans 14 residues. V lost 3 bases, J lost 0 bases, and 6 bases lay in between. CDR3 DNA: TGCGCCAGCAGCTCCGGGACAACTAATGAAAAACTGTTTTTT. This codes for CASSSGTTNEKLFF.

The rearrangement joins TRBV5-1 to TRBJ1-1, with D tentatively TRBD1 (6 bases). Germline-derived CDR1 and CDR2 are SGHRS and YFSETQ. The CDR3 sequence is 17 residues long. Trimming removed 5 bases at V and 1 base at J, with 21 bases between. CDR3 bases: TGCGCCAGCAGAAGAACGACAGGCGGGAGGGGGAACACTGAAGCTTTCTTT. Translating it yields CASRRTTGGRGNTEAFF.

This chain links TRBV7-2 with TRBJ1-1; 8 bases align to TRBD1. With 7 bases clipped from V and 1 base from J, the junction kept 5 bases outside the gene matches. The CDR3 runs 14 residues. Germline V lookup: CDR1 SGHTA, CDR2 FQGNSA. CDR3 region: CASMGQVGNTEAFF. The CDR3 coding sequence is TGTGCCAGCATGGGACAGGTGGGGAACACTGAAGCTTTCTTT.

V usage is TRBV11-2 and J usage is TRBJ2-7; 9 positions agree with TRBD2. J lost 0 bases, V lost 6 bases, and 6 bases had no gene match. This CDR3 contains 15 residues. Germline V gives CDR1 SGHAT, CDR2 FQNNGV. The CDR3 loop reads CASSRAGGRSYEQYF. The CDR3 DNA reads as TGTGCCAGCAGTCGAGCGGGAGGCCGCTCCTACGAGCAGTACTTC.

The chain links TRBV18 to TRBJ2-2; D may be TRBD1 (6 bases). There are 16 residues in the CDR3. Germline V gene sequence: CDR1 KGHSH, CDR2 LQKENI. Trimming took off 6 bases at V and 3 bases at J, with 17 bases between the two ends. The CDR3: CASSPYRVQDTGELFF. CDR3 bases: TGTGCCAGCTCCCCCTACAGGGTTCAGGACACCGGGGAGCTGTTTTTT. Full variable domain (remainder filled in from reference TRBV18 and TRBJ2-2): NAGVMQNPRHLVRRRGQEARLRCSPMKGHSHVYWYRQLPEEGLKFMVYLQKENIIDESGMPKERFSAEFPKEGPSILRIQQVVRGDSAAYFCASSPYRVQDTGELFFGEGSRLTVL.

The rearrangement uses TRBV5-1 and TRBJ2-1, with D perhaps TRBD2 (6 bases). The CDR3 consists of 14 residues. The germline V gene has CDR1 SGHRS and CDR2 YFSETQ. Trimming left V 4 bases short and J 5 bases short, with 13 bases between. The CDR3 protein is CASSPGTHNNEQFF. In DNA, the CDR3 is TGCGCCAGCAGCCCCGGGACTCATAACAATGAGCAGTTCTTC.

This clone was observed a handful of times. This chain connects TRBV6-5 to TRBJ2-7; D is undetermined. Germline assignment: CDR1 MNHEY and CDR2 SVGAGI. The ends were cut back, 10 bases at V and 5 bases at J, with 12 bases in the middle. The CDR3 spans 11 residues. The CDR3 DNA is TGTGCCACTACGATTGGCAACGAGCAGTACTTC. It translates to CATTIGNEQYF.